The T cell receptor beta chain under discussion was sequenced for a study of T cell repertoires in cytomegalovirus infection. Overall study context: Both CMV infection and a matching HLA type were indicated by public TCR beta signatures. Study-level findings and limits: Cumulated frequencies of public TCR beta families served to identify carriers of CMV plus the relevant HLA. The study found HLA-C-restricted CMV-specific TCR beta clonotypes dominating the ex vivo response.

This clonotype was detected ten times or more. Its antigen is not known. This CDR3 is 16 amino acids long. CDR1 is LGHNA, CDR2 YNFKEQ, per germline. Trimming at V came to 2 bases and at J to 6 bases, leaving 10 bases not matched to a gene. TCRdb re-called the reads through MiXCR, storing one row per CDR3 protein. The table lists around 440,000 distinct CDR3 sequences, about 11% of them singletons, with roughly 10% in the top ten. Sequenced sample: PBMCs. The chain is built from TRBV4-2 and TRBJ2-7, with TRBD1 matching over 10 bases. This receptor was obtained from a human donor in good health (CMV status not recorded). Some clones in this sample may be carry-over from other donors' samples. CDR3 protein: CASSQSSTGGESEQYF. The CDR3 region has the DNA TGTGCCAGCAGCCAATCCTCGACAGGGGGCGAAAGCGAGCAGTACTTC.